These T cell receptor beta chains were read from a single sample in a study of response to subunit inactivated influenza vaccine. TCRdb recomputed calls from the RT-PCR reads with MiXCR, one row per CDR3 protein. In the table there are around 580,000 distinct CDR3 sequences, around 11% of which are singletons. The sequencing used PBMCs from blood, collected on the day of vaccination. These receptors originate from a man aged 50-60 years who received an inactivated influenza vaccine. Both conserved end residues are part of each CDR3. A D gene is named only where the DNA matches it firmly. Size is stated for part of the rows, as once, few or many counts, or as a class when the clone is expanded.

clone_size,v_call,d_call,cdr3_length,j_call,cdr3_aa,cdr3_nt
NA,TRBV6-5,NA,15,TRBJ1-2,CASSYSWGGNYGYTF,TGTGCCAGCAGTTACTCGTGGGGCGGAAACTATGGCTACACCTTC
NA,TRBV5-6,TRBD1,14,TRBJ1-2,CASSTGQGYYGYTF,TGTGCCAGCAGCACCGGACAGGGGTACTATGGCTACACCTTC
few,TRBV4-1,NA,16,TRBJ1-6,CASSQEERMHYSPLHF,TGCGCCAGCAGCCAAGAAGAACGGATGCATTATTCACCCCTCCACTTT
NA,TRBV7-2,NA,12,TRBJ2-7,CASSAPWGEQYF,TGTGCCAGCAGCGCCCCCTGGGGCGAGCAGTACTTC
NA,TRBV5-1,NA,14,TRBJ1-1,CASSSLTSNTEAFF,TGCGCCAGCAGCTCGCTTACATCGAACACTGAAGCTTTCTTT
few,TRBV29-1,TRBD2,18,TRBJ2-1,CSVKGTSGSLFSYNEQFF,TGCAGCGTGAAGGGGACTAGCGGGAGTCTGTTCTCCTACAATGAGCAGTTCTTC
NA,TRBV5-5,NA,13,TRBJ2-7,CASRKDQGGEQYF,TGTGCCAGCAGGAAAGACCAGGGCGGCGAGCAGTACTTC
many,TRBV12-3/TRBV12-4,NA,12,TRBJ2-3,CASSLSTDTQYF,TGTGCCAGCAGCCTCAGCACAGATACGCAGTATTTT
few,TRBV5-6,TRBD1,16,TRBJ2-7,CASSLAVGTGTPEQYF,TGTGCCAGCAGCTTGGCGGTTGGGACAGGGACTCCCGAGCAGTACTTC
few,TRBV24-1,NA,14,TRBJ2-1,CATGVGGNYNEQFF,TGTGCCACCGGGGTGGGCGGGAACTACAATGAGCAGTTCTTC
few,TRBV5-1,NA,13,TRBJ2-7,CASSLADGWEQYF,TGCGCCAGCAGCTTGGCCGATGGGTGGGAGCAGTACTTC
NA,TRBV12-3/TRBV12-4,NA,16,TRBJ2-3,CASRGREPPRTDTQYF,TGTGCCAGCCGAGGCCGGGAACCCCCCCGCACAGATACGCAGTATTTT
NA,TRBV3-1,TRBD1,15,TRBJ2-1,CASSQGTGTYNEQFF,TGTGCCAGCAGCCAAGGGACAGGGACCTACAATGAGCAGTTCTTC
few,TRBV15,NA,11,TRBJ2-1,CATSSGGEQFF,TGTGCCACCAGCAGCGGGGGTGAGCAGTTCTTC
few,TRBV11-2,NA,14,TRBJ2-1,CASSLPTRIHEQFF,TGTGCCAGCAGCTTACCCACGAGAATCCATGAGCAGTTCTTC
few,TRBV20-1,TRBD2,20,TRBJ2-1,CSARDRFRLAGASSYNEQFF,TGCAGTGCTAGAGATCGATTTAGGCTAGCGGGGGCGAGCTCCTACAATGAGCAGTTCTTC
NA,TRBV20-1,TRBD2,17,TRBJ2-3,CCARDEMAGGPTDTQYF,TGCTGTGCTAGAGATGAGATGGCGGGAGGCCCCACAGATACGCAGTATTTT
few,TRBV24-1,TRBD1,15,TRBJ1-4,CATSVPGQRGEKLFF,TGTGCCACCAGTGTTCCGGGACAGCGGGGTGAAAAACTGTTTTTT
NA,TRBV6-2/TRBV6-3,NA,18,TRBJ2-2,CASSRGRGIEGYTGELFF,TGTGCCAGCAGTCGCGGACGAGGGATCGAAGGGTACACCGGGGAGCTGTTTTTT
NA,TRBV5-5,NA,15,TRBJ2-1,CASSAAWDFYNEQFF,TGTGCCAGCAGCGCCGCCTGGGACTTCTACAATGAGCAGTTCTTC
few,TRBV10-3,TRBD1,13,TRBJ2-7,CAIRPPDRGEQYF,TGTGCCATCAGGCCCCCGGACAGGGGCGAGCAGTACTTC
many,TRBV4-1,TRBD2,16,TRBJ2-1,CASSRETSGGYNEQFF,TGCGCCAGCAGCCGAGAGACTAGCGGGGGGTACAATGAGCAGTTCTTC
NA,TRBV4-3,NA,14,TRBJ2-7,CASSQDSRAYEQYF,TGCGCCAGCAGCCAAGATAGTAGGGCCTACGAGCAGTACTTC
NA,TRBV5-1,TRBD1,15,TRBJ1-4,CASSAPGQGYEKLFF,TGCGCCAGCAGCGCCCCGGGACAGGGATATGAAAAACTGTTTTTT
NA,TRBV29-1,TRBD1,13,TRBJ2-1,CSGIQGVYNEQFF,TGCAGCGGGATACAGGGGGTCTACAATGAGCAGTTCTTC
NA,TRBV12-3/TRBV12-4,NA,15,TRBJ2-3,CASSLTLGPTDTQYF,TGTGCCAGCAGTTTAACGCTAGGACCCACAGATACGCAGTATTTT
few,TRBV27,NA,12,TRBJ1-6,CASSLSSGALHF,TGTGCCAGCAGTTTATCGAGTGGTGCCCTCCACTTT
many,TRBV12-3/TRBV12-4,NA,15,TRBJ2-2,CASGPWGLNTGELFF,TGTGCCAGCGGCCCATGGGGATTGAACACCGGGGAGCTGTTTTTT
few,TRBV19,NA,15,TRBJ2-3,CASSFNLGTPDTQYF,TGTGCCAGTAGTTTCAACCTGGGCACCCCAGATACGCAGTATTTT
many,TRBV4-2,NA,13,TRBJ1-5,CASSQEGDQPQHF,TGTGCCAGCAGCCAAGAGGGAGATCAGCCCCAGCATTTT
few,TRBV20-1,TRBD1,12,TRBJ2-2,CSARQGPGELFF,TGCAGTGCTCGACAGGGCCCCGGGGAGCTGTTTTTT
NA,TRBV28,NA,14,TRBJ2-1,CASSLSGWAHEQFF,TGTGCCAGCAGTTTATCCGGGTGGGCCCATGAGCAGTTCTTC
many,TRBV20-1,TRBD1,14,TRBJ2-2,CSAAGGAYTGELFF,TGCAGTGCCGCAGGGGGCGCTTACACCGGGGAGCTGTTTTTT
many,TRBV6-2/TRBV6-3,NA,18,TRBJ2-1,CASSNDVFGGSEHNEQFF,TGTGCCAGCAGTAACGACGTTTTTGGGGGGTCCGAGCACAATGAGCAGTTCTTC
NA,TRBV5-1,TRBD1,14,TRBJ2-1,CASSLVRQGDEQFF,TGCGCCAGCAGCTTGGTACGGCAGGGGGACGAGCAGTTCTTC
few,TRBV24-1,NA,13,TRBJ2-2,CAAGTVNTGELFF,TGTGCCGCAGGGACGGTGAACACCGGGGAGCTGTTTTTT
few,TRBV2,TRBD2,18,TRBJ2-1,CAKTSTSGTSPTYNEQFF,TGTGCCAAGACGTCGACTAGCGGGACCTCCCCTACCTACAATGAGCAGTTCTTC
NA,TRBV5-4,NA,15,TRBJ1-2,CASSLVAGENYGYTF,TGTGCCAGCAGCTTGGTGGCAGGGGAGAACTATGGCTACACCTTC
NA,TRBV27,NA,16,TRBJ2-1,CASSFLGGRTYNEQFF,TGTGCCAGCAGTTTCCTCGGGGGTCGGACCTACAATGAGCAGTTCTTC
NA,TRBV7-2,NA,15,TRBJ1-5,CASSLTSISNQPQHF,TGTGCCAGCAGCTTAACATCGATATCGAATCAGCCCCAGCATTTT
few,TRBV20-1,TRBD2,14,TRBJ2-3,CSARASGRTDTQYF,TGCAGTGCTAGAGCTAGCGGGAGAACAGATACGCAGTATTTT
NA,TRBV7-2,TRBD2,17,TRBJ2-3,CASSQRLAGANTDTQYF,TGTGCCAGCAGCCAACGACTAGCGGGGGCAAACACAGATACGCAGTATTTT
NA,TRBV7-9,NA,16,TRBJ1-4,CASSSGRRGVGEKLFF,TGTGCCAGCAGCTCAGGTCGCCGGGGGGTTGGTGAAAAACTGTTTTTT
few,TRBV7-8,NA,17,TRBJ2-4,CASSSVGTLSDKNIQYF,TGTGCCAGCAGCTCCGTTGGGACCCTGAGTGACAAAAACATTCAGTACTTC
few,TRBV29-1,TRBD2,14,TRBJ2-5,CSARGGLAGETQYF,TGCAGCGCCCGGGGGGGACTAGCTGGGGAGACCCAGTACTTC
many,TRBV6-2/TRBV6-3,NA,13,TRBJ2-7,CASSRQEPYEQYF,TGTGCCAGCAGTAGACAGGAGCCCTACGAGCAGTACTTC
many,TRBV29-1,TRBD2,13,TRBJ2-3,CSVTSGVTDTQYF,TGCAGCGTCACTAGCGGAGTTACAGATACGCAGTATTTT